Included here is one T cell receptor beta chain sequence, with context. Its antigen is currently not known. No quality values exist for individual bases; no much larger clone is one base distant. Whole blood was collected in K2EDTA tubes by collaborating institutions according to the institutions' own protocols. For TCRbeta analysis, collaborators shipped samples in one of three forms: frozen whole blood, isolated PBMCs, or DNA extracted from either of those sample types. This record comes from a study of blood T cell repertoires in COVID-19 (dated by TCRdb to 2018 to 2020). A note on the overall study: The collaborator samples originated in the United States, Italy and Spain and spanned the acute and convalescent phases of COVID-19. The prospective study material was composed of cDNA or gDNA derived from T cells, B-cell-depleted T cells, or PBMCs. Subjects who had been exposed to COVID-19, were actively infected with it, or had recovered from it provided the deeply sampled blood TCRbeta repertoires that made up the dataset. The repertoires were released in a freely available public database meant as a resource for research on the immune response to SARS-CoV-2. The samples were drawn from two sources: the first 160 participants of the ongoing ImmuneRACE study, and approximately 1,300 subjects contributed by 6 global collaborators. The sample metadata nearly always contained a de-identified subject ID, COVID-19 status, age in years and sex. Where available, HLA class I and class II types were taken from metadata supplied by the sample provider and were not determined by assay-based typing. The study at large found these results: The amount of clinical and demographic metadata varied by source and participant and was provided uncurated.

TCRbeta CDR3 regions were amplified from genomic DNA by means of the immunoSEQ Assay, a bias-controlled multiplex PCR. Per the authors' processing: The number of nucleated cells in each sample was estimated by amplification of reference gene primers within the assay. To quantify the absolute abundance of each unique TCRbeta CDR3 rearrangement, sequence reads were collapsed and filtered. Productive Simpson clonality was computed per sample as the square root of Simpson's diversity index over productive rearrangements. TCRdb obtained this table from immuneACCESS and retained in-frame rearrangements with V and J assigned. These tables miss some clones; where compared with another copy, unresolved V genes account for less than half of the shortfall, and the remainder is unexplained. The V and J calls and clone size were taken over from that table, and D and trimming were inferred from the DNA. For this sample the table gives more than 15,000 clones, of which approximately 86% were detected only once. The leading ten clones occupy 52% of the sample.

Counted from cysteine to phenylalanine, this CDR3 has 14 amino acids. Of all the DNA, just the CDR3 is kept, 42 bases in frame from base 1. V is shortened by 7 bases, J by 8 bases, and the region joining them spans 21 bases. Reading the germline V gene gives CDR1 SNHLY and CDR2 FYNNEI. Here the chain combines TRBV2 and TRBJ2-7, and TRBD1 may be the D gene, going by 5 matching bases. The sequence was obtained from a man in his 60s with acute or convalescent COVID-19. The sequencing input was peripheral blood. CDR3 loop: CASISLQGTTQQYF. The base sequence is TGTGCCAGCATCTCCCTTCAGGGAACTACTCAGCAGTACTTC.